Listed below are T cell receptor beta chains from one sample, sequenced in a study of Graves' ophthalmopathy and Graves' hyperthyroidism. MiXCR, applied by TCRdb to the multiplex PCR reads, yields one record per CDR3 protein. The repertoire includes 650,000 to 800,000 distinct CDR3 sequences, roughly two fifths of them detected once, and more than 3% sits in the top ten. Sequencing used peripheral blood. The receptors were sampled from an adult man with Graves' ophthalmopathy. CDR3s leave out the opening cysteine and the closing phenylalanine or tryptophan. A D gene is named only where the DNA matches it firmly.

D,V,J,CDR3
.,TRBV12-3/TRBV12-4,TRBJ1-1,ASSGRGIVAF
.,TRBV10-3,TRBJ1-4,AISEMRRTNEKLF
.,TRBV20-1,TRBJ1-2,SARGGTRYGYT
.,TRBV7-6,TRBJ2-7,ARDGREQY
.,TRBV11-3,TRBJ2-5,ASSQAGSGETQY
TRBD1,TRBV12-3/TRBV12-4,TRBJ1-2,ASSPRTGSGNT
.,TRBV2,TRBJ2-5,ASSVQQQETQY
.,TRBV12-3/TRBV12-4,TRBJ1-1,ASSPEVGTTEAF
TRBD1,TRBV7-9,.,ASSPGTGDEQF
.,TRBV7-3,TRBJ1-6,ASSQSGGSNNSPLH
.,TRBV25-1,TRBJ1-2,ASQDQADPRGYT
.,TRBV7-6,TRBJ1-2,ASSPSGGAAWGYT
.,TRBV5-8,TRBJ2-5,ASSLNTGEETQY
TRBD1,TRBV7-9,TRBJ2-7,ASSGQGAYEQY
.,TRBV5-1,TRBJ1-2,ASSFDGANYGYT
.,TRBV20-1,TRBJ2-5,SAGTDRRETQY
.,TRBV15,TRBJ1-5,ATSTHPAGSNQPQH
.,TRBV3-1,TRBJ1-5,ASSHDPEGSQH
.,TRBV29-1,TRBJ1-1,SQVGRNTEAF
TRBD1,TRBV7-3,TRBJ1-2,ASSQPTGGVYGYT